The clone carrying this T cell receptor beta chain showed up just once. V was clipped by 6 bases and J by 4 bases, with 13 bases between them. The CDR3 totals 14 residues. Germline V gene data show CDR1 as MNHEY and CDR2 as SVGAGI. The sample is drawn from a study of blood T cell repertoires in COVID-19. Overall study: Whether acute or convalescent, the COVID-19 samples came from the United States, Italy and Spain. The cDNA or gDNA used as material had been derived from T cells, B-cell-depleted T cells, or PBMCs.

Methods used by the authors: Researchers report that nucleated cell counts were estimated from reference gene primer amplification. Assay: immunoSEQ multiplex PCR; the TCRdb copy retains only in-frame clones and omits some. V and J calls plus clone size are reproduced from that table; the DNA served to infer D and trimming. This sample yields 75,000 to 90,000 clones, of which more than 75% are seen a single time; under 6% belongs to the top ten. V and J are TRBV6-5 and TRBJ1-3; D uncertain. The clonotype originates from a human donor in a cohort sampled during active COVID-19. The specimen was peripheral blood. CDR3 region: CASRGEGVGNTIYF. Here the CDR3 DNA reads TGTGCCAGCAGGGGCGAGGGAGTGGGAAACACCATATATTTT.